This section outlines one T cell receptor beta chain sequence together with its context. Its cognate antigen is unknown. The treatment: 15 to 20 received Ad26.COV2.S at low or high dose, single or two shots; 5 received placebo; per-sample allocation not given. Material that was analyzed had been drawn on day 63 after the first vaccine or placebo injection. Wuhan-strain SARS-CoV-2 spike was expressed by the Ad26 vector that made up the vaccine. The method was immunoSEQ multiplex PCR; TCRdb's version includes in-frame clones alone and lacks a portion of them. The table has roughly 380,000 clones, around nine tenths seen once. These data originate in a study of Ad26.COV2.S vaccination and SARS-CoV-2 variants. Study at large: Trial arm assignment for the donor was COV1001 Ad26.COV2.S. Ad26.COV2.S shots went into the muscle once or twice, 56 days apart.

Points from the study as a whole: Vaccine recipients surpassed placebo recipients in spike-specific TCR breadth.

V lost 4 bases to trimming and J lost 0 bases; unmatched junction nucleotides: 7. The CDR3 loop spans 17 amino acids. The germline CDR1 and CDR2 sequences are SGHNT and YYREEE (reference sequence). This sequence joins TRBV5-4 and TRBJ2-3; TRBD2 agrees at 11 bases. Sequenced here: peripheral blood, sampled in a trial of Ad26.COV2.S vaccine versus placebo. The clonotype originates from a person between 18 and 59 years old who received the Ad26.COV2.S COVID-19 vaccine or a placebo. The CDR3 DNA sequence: TGTGCCAGCAGCATTCCGACTAGCGGGGTGAGCACAGATACGCAGTATTTT. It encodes CASSIPTSGVSTDTQYF.